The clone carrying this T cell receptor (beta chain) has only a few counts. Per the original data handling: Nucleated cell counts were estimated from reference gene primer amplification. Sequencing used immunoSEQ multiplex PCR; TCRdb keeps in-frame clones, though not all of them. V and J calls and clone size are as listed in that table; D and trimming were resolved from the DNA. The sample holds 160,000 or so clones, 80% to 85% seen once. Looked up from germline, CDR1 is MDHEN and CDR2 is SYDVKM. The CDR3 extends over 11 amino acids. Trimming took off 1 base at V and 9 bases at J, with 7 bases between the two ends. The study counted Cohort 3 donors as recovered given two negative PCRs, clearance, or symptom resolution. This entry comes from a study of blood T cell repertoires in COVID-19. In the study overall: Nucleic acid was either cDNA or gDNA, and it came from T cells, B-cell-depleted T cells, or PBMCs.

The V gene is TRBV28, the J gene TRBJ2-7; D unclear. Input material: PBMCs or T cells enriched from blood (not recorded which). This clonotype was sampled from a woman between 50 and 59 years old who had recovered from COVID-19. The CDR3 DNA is TGTGCCAGCAGTTTATTCGGTTTGCAGTACTTC. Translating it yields CASSLFGLQYF. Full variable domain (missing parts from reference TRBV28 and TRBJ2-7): DVKVTQSSRYLVKRTGEKVFLECVQDMDHENMFWYRQDPGLGLRLIYFSYDVKMKEKGDIPEGYSVSREKKERFSLILESASTNQTSMYLCASSLFGLQYFGPGTRLTVT.